This is a list of T cell receptor beta chains from one sample in a study of a mutant IDH1 vaccine in newly diagnosed glioma. Profiling relied on immunoSEQ multiplex PCR, and the TCRdb table lists in-frame clones only, not all of them. The sample shows about 60,000 clones, 70% to 85% of them seen only once. These receptors' targets are unknown. The material sequenced was PBMCs, taken from a glioma patient whose treatment included an IDH1 peptide vaccine. Receptors originate from a young man with glioma. The CDR3 runs from the conserved cysteine through the conserved F or W. The D gene is left open where the match is weak. Where a row states a size, it is once, few, many or the class of an expanded clone; other rows omit it.

v_gene	abundance	d_gene	j_gene	CDR3aa	CDR3nt
TRBV18	NA	NA	TRBJ1-5	CASSPPKISGSNQPQHF	TGTGCCAGCTCACCACCGAAAATTAGTGGTAGCAATCAGCCCCAGCATTTT
TRBV2	NA	TRBD1	TRBJ1-1	CASGLGTGEFTEAFF	TGTGCCAGCGGACTCGGGACAGGCGAATTTACTGAAGCTTTCTTT
TRBV9	few	TRBD1	TRBJ2-5	CASSGGLRTGQETQYF	TGTGCCAGCAGCGGGGGCCTCCGGACAGGGCAAGAGACCCAGTACTTC
TRBV7-3	once	NA	TRBJ2-1	CASSLRVGVEEQFF	TGTGCCAGCAGCTTAAGGGTCGGCGTCGAGGAGCAGTTCTTC
TRBV4-1	NA	TRBD1	TRBJ2-3	CASSRRDRSTDTQYF	TGCGCCAGCAGCCGACGGGACAGGAGCACAGATACGCAGTATTTT
TRBV6-6	NA	NA	TRBJ1-1	CATLVGTEAFF	TGTGCCACCCTGGTTGGGACTGAAGCTTTCTTT
TRBV19	NA	NA	TRBJ2-2	CASSQGNTGELFF	TGTGCCAGTAGTCAGGGGAACACCGGGGAGCTGTTTTTT
TRBV5-1	once	NA	TRBJ2-3	CASSLSGRTDTQYF	TGCGCCAGCAGCCTAAGCGGGCGCACAGATACGCAGTATTTT
TRBV2	NA	NA	TRBJ1-1	CASSVSLEGTEAFF	TGTGCCAGCAGTGTATCACTGGAGGGCACTGAAGCTTTCTTT
TRBV15	once	NA	TRBJ2-7	CATSRDLGDKQYF	TGTGCCACCAGCAGAGATCTTGGAGACAAGCAGTACTTC
TRBV30	NA	NA	TRBJ1-6	CAWSVRMGRRNSPLHF	TGTGCCTGGAGTGTAAGGATGGGACGGAGAAATTCACCCCTCCACTTT
TRBV6-1	NA	NA	TRBJ1-6	CASSLRGDNSPLHF	TGTGCCAGCAGCCTTCGGGGAGACAACTCACCCCTCCACTTT
TRBV5-1	few	NA	TRBJ1-5	CASSLLSNQPQHF	TGCGCCAGCAGCTTGCTTAGCAATCAGCCCCAGCATTTT
TRBV6-5	NA	NA	TRBJ1-2	CASSYSGNGYTF	TGTGCCAGCAGTTACTCAGGGAATGGCTACACCTTC
TRBV9	NA	NA	TRBJ1-2	CASNGGAIKNYGYTF	TGTGCCAGCAACGGGGGCGCTATAAAAAACTATGGCTACACCTTC
TRBV6-5	NA	NA	TRBJ2-1	CASSSQDFGQFF	TGTGCCAGCAGTTCCCAGGATTTTGGGCAGTTCTTC
TRBV2	NA	NA	TRBJ1-5	CASRITGSNQPQHF	TGTGCCAGCAGAATTACAGGGAGCAATCAGCCCCAGCATTTT
TRBV7-3	once	NA	TRBJ2-3	CASSLLAGIGADTQYF	TGTGCCAGCAGCCTCCTCGCAGGGATCGGCGCAGATACGCAGTATTTT
TRBV30	NA	NA	TRBJ1-2	CAWEMNSVYGYTF	TGTGCCTGGGAGATGAATAGTGTCTATGGCTACACCTTC
TRBV28	NA	NA	TRBJ1-1	CASSLRQFNTEAFF	TGTGCCAGCAGTTTGCGGCAGTTTAACACTGAAGCTTTCTTT
TRBV15	NA	TRBD1	TRBJ2-3	CATSITRWGQHTDTQYF	TGTGCCACCAGCATCACGAGGTGGGGACAGCACACAGATACGCAGTATTTT
TRBV4-2	NA	TRBD1	TRBJ1-5	CASSWGTGDQPQHF	TGTGCCAGCAGCTGGGGGACAGGCGATCAGCCCCAGCATTTT
TRBV5-6	few	NA	TRBJ2-3	CASSYTSTDTQYF	TGTGCCAGCAGCTATACTAGCACAGATACGCAGTATTTT
TRBV2	NA	NA	TRBJ2-1	CASRTPRGNREQFF	TGTGCCAGCCGAACTCCTCGAGGGAATCGGGAGCAGTTCTTC
TRBV20-1	NA	NA	TRBJ2-5	CSAEHQETQYF	TGCAGTGCTGAACACCAAGAGACCCAGTACTTC
TRBV28	NA	TRBD1	TRBJ1-4	CASSLWGQGDEKLFF	TGTGCCAGCAGTTTATGGGGACAGGGGGACGAAAAACTGTTTTTT
TRBV29-1	once	TRBD1	TRBJ1-2	CSAGTGEGCYTF	TGCAGCGCCGGAACAGGGGAAGGGTGCTACACCTTC
TRBV11-2	NA	TRBD2	TRBJ2-7	CASSRSTGTSGIYEQYF	TGTGCCAGCAGCCGGAGTACCGGGACTAGCGGAATCTACGAGCAGTACTTC
TRBV5-5	once	NA	TRBJ2-7	CASSLNIFYEQYF	TGTGCCAGCAGCTTGAACATCTTCTACGAGCAGTACTTC
TRBV7-9	once	NA	TRBJ2-1	CATALAGGYNEQFF	TGTGCCACCGCCTTGGCGGGTGGTTACAATGAGCAGTTCTTC
TRBV19	NA	TRBD2	TRBJ2-1	CASSLGLRRNEQFF	TGTGCCAGTAGCCTGGGACTACGTAGGAATGAGCAGTTCTTC
TRBV28	NA	TRBD1	TRBJ1-1	CASSPPQGRVTEAFF	TGTGCCAGCAGTCCACCACAGGGGAGGGTCACTGAAGCTTTCTTT
TRBV5-4	NA	TRBD2	TRBJ2-3	CASTQRGGTDTQYF	TGTGCCAGCACTCAGCGGGGGGGCACAGATACGCAGTATTTT
TRBV10-1	NA	NA	TRBJ1-1	CASSEGRDTEAFF	TGCGCCAGCAGTGAAGGCAGGGACACTGAAGCTTTCTTT
TRBV5-6	NA	TRBD2	TRBJ2-7	CASSGSGGAAEQYF	TGTGCCAGCAGCGGTAGCGGGGGGGCCGCCGAGCAGTACTTC
TRBV4-2	few	NA	TRBJ2-7	CASSQAFARDYEQYF	TGTGCCAGCAGCCAAGCCTTTGCCCGGGACTACGAGCAGTACTTC
TRBV4-1	NA	NA	TRBJ1-5	CASSQVRERNQPQHF	TGCGCCAGCAGCCAGGTCAGGGAGAGGAATCAGCCCCAGCATTTT
TRBV11-2	NA	NA	TRBJ1-3	CASSGLSSGNTIYF	TGTGCCAGCAGCGGACTGAGCTCTGGAAACACCATATATTTT
TRBV7-3	NA	NA	TRBJ1-1	CASSLRRTNTEAFF	TGTGCCAGCAGCTTACGCAGGACGAACACTGAAGCTTTCTTT
TRBV7-3	NA	TRBD2	TRBJ2-5	CASSTGQELAGETQYF	TGTGCCAGCAGCACCGGACAGGAACTAGCGGGAGAGACCCAGTACTTC
TRBV6-6	few	NA	TRBJ1-1	CASIGGVNTEAFF	TGTGCCAGCATCGGCGGAGTGAACACTGAAGCTTTCTTT
TRBV5-1	NA	NA	TRBJ2-7	CASSLGVTDGLTTYEQYF	TGCGCCAGCAGCTTGGGAGTAACGGACGGTCTGACAACCTACGAGCAGTACTTC
TRBV28	NA	NA	TRBJ2-7	CASSLIGGTLERYEQYF	TGTGCCAGCAGTTTAATAGGCGGGACCCTGGAACGGTACGAGCAGTACTTC
TRBV11-3	NA	TRBD1	TRBJ2-5	CASSQGAASRETQYF	TGTGCCAGCAGCCAGGGGGCAGCCTCCAGGGAGACCCAGTACTTC
TRBV10-3	NA	NA	TRBJ2-3	CAISVPTGDTQYF	TGTGCCATCAGTGTTCCCACAGGGGATACGCAGTATTTT
TRBV30	NA	NA	TRBJ1-1	CAWSPPGYLTEAFF	TGTGCCTGGAGTCCCCCGGGGTACCTGACTGAAGCTTTCTTT